The present TCR beta chain was sequenced within a study of T cell responses to AZD1222 COVID-19 vaccine. V shed 5 bases and J shed 3 bases, with 10 bases lying between them. The length of the CDR3 is 13 residues. CDR1 SGHNT and CDR2 YENEEA come from the germline V gene. The method was immunoSEQ multiplex PCR; TCRdb's version includes in-frame clones alone and lacks a portion of them. The repertoire holds tens of thousands of clones, with 84% as singletons. Sequencing used peripheral blood, obtained on day 0 of AZD1222 vaccination. V is TRBV11-3 and J is TRBJ1-1; D remains unclear. The source of this sequence is an adult in good health. This CDR3 reads CASSRRRDTEAFF. CDR3 bases: TGTGCCAGCAGCCGCAGGCGGGACACTGAAGCTTTCTTT.